Below, 32 T cell receptor beta chains from the same sample are listed, as sequenced in a study of T cells in Graves' hyperthyroidism and ophthalmopathy. Using RNA transcripts as the source, TCR beta CDR3 regions were amplified. The HTBI primer set drove a first-round RT-PCR of the TCR CDR3. MiXCR, applied by TCRdb to the multiplex PCR reads, yields one record per CDR3 protein. The sample yields approximately 360,000 distinct CDR3 sequences, 15% to 17% seen once. Source material: blood. Receptors were obtained from a woman aged 18-35 years with Graves' hyperthyroidism that later progressed to Graves' ophthalmopathy.

This chain joins TRBV5-6 and TRBJ2-2, with D uncertain. This CDR3 is built from 15 residues. Germline CDR1 SGHDT, CDR2 YYEEEE. V lost 0 bases and J 7 bases, leaving 13 bases between the germline ends. CDR3 bases: TGTGCCAGCAGCTTGGCCGTCAGAAGGGACGGGGAGCTGTTTTTT. It specifies CASSLAVRRDGELFF.

This clonotype has a count of ten or more. The chain employs TRBV5-6 and TRBJ2-3; TRBD2 aligns across 7 bases. The trim removed 3 bases at V and 2 bases at J, leaving 9 bases unmatched. Looked up from germline, CDR1 is SGHDT and CDR2 is YYEEEE. This CDR3 spans 16 amino acids. CDR3 DNA sequence: TGTGCCAGCAGCTCGAGGACTAGATTGGACACAGATACGCAGTATTTT. It specifies CASSSRTRLDTDTQYF.

This chain joins TRBV7-9 and TRBJ1-4; D may be TRBD1 (5 bases). V was shortened by 5 bases and J by 6 bases, with 13 bases between the two germline ends. This CDR3 comprises 14 residues. From germline, CDR1 is SEHNR and CDR2 FQNEAQ (reference sequence). The CDR3 loop reads CASSLVGGDEKLFF. CDR3 nucleotides: TGTGCCAGCAGCCTAGTTGGAGGGGATGAAAAACTGTTTTTT.

The chain links TRBV7-9 to TRBJ2-1, with a weak D call TRBD1 (6 bases). CDR3 length equals 15 residues. Germline loops: CDR1 SEHNR, CDR2 FQNEAQ (reference sequence). V was trimmed by 5 bases and J by 4 bases, leaving 15 bases between them. The CDR3 is CASSPTGTQYNEQFF. CDR3 DNA: TGTGCCAGCAGCCCAACCGGGACACAGTACAATGAGCAGTTCTTC. Supplemented by reference TRBV7-9 and TRBJ2-1, the full variable domain reads DTGVSQNPRHKITKRGQNVTFRCDPISEHNRLYWYRQTLGQGPEFLTYFQNEAQLEKSRLLSDRFSAERPKGSFSTLEIQRTEQGDSAMYLCASSPTGTQYNEQFFGPGTRLTVL.

V and J are TRBV5-1 and TRBJ2-5; D may be TRBD2 (5 bases). Looked up from germline, CDR1 is SGHRS and CDR2 is YFSETQ. CDR3 length: 15 amino acids. V was pared by 3 bases and J by 5 bases, with 17 bases between. The CDR3 region has the DNA TGCGCCAGCAGCTCGGAGGTAGGCGGGCTGGAGACCCAGTACTTC. Its translation is CASSSEVGGLETQYF.

This clonotype showed up many times. The V gene is TRBV2, the J gene TRBJ2-3; no definite D call. This CDR3 is built from 14 residues. Deletions cut 6 bases from V and 0 bases from J, with 10 bases between. Per the germline V gene, CDR1 is SNHLY and CDR2 is FYNNEI. This chain's CDR3 is CASRHGTSTDTQYF. The CDR3 nucleotides are TGTGCCAGCAGGCACGGAACTAGCACAGATACGCAGTATTTT.

For this clonotype: It may be a read error: a sequence one base away is much more abundant. This chain joins TRBV9 and TRBJ1-1; D is undetermined. CDR3 length: 14 residues. The germline V gene encodes CDR1 SGDLS and CDR2 YYNGEE. CDR3 amino acids: CASSVDPENTKAFF. Here the CDR3 DNA reads TGTGCCAGCAGCGTAGATCCAGAAAACACTAAAGCTTTCTTT.

The chain joins TRBV19 to TRBJ1-2; D gene ambiguous. CDR1 is LNHDA, CDR2 SQIVND, per germline (reference sequence). This CDR3 region has 15 residues. The V end lost 0 bases, the J end lost 4 bases, and 12 bases lay between the germline ends. Here the CDR3 reads CASSIEPSLPYGYTF. The CDR3 nucleotides are TGTGCCAGTAGTATAGAGCCATCCCTGCCCTATGGCTACACCTTC. The variable domain in full, completed from reference TRBV19 and TRBJ1-2, reads DGGITQSPKYLFRKEGQNVTLSCEQNLNHDAMYWYRQDPGQGLRLIYYSQIVNDFQKGDIAEGYSVSREKKESFPLTVTSAQKNPTAFYLCASSIEPSLPYGYTFGSGTRLTVV.

This clonotype has at least ten counts. V usage is TRBV11-2 and J usage is TRBJ2-1; 10 bases are a match to TRBD2. Trimming removed 4 bases from V and 8 bases from J; junction bases left unmatched: 14. The CDR3 runs to 17 residues. The germline V gene has CDR1 SGHAT and CDR2 FQNNGV. DNA of the CDR3: TGTGCCAGCAGCTCAGAACGAGCGGGAGGGTCATTGTATGAGCAGTTCTTC. It yields the protein CASSSERAGGSLYEQFF.

The rearrangement uses TRBV29-1 and TRBJ2-3; either TRBD1 or TRBD2 may fit D (7 bases each). This CDR3 has 13 amino acids. The V and J ends lost 4 bases and 6 bases respectively, with 14 bases between them. From germline, CDR1 is SQVTM and CDR2 ANQGSEA. The CDR3 loop is CSVARGRADTQYF. The CDR3 DNA follows: TGCAGCGTTGCCAGGGGGAGGGCCGATACGCAGTATTTT.

This chain links TRBV18 with TRBJ2-3; no reliable D call. V was cut by 3 bases and J by 3 bases, with 7 bases left in between. The CDR3 consists of 13 residues. Germline V gene lookup returns CDR1 KGHSH and CDR2 LQKENI. CDR3 DNA: TGTGCCAGCTCACCCGAATCTACAGATACGCAGTATTTT. It translates to CASSPESTDTQYF.

There are many counts of this clonotype. This chain links TRBV6-2 or TRBV6-3 with TRBJ2-1, with 7 bases matching TRBD1. This CDR3 spans 16 amino acids. The V gene's germline CDR1 is MNHEY and CDR2 SVGEGT. V dropped 4 bases and J dropped 0; count of bases not matched to a gene: 6. CDR3 coding DNA: TGTGCCAGCAGTTTCACAGGGGTGAGCTCCTACAATGAGCAGTTCTTC. Amino acid sequence: CASSFTGVSSYNEQFF.

This clonotype has more than one count but fewer than ten. V and J are TRBV6-1 and TRBJ2-7; D might be TRBD1 (5 bases). The CDR3 has 15 amino acids. Germline lookup yields CDR1 MNHNS and CDR2 SASEGT. V shed 4 bases and J shed 0 bases, with 13 bases lying between them. The CDR3 DNA is TGTGCCAGCAGTGCGGCATGGGGCACCTCCTACGAGCAGTACTTC. Translated, it gives CASSAAWGTSYEQYF.

This clonotype was observed a handful of times. This rearrangement joins TRBV20-1 to TRBJ2-5; 12 bases agree with TRBD2. From germline, CDR1 is DFQATT and CDR2 SNEGSKA (reference sequence). This CDR3 spans 16 amino acids. The V and J ends lost 0 bases and 4 bases, in that order; junction bases with no gene match: 6. The DNA for the CDR3 is TGCAGTGCTAGAGATCTCAGGGGACTAGCGGGAGAGACCCAGTACTTC. It translates to CSARDLRGLAGETQYF.

This clonotype was recorded many times. The rearrangement links TRBV6-9 to TRBJ1-6, with a tentative D call TRBD1 (6 bases). Trimming took off 5 bases at V and 7 bases at J, with 15 bases between the two ends. This CDR3 contains 15 residues. Per germline, CDR1 MNHGY and CDR2 SVAAGI. The CDR3 protein is CASSLKDRNNSPLHF. The CDR3 coding sequence is TGTGCCAGCAGTCTAAAAGACAGGAACAATTCACCCCTCCACTTT.

There are a few counts of this clonotype. The genes are TRBV7-7 and TRBJ2-5; 7 bases are a match to TRBD2. Trimming cost V 11 bases and J 5 bases; bases outside gene matches: 5. The CDR3 totals 11 residues. Germline loops: CDR1 SSHAT, CDR2 FNYEAQ (reference sequence). The CDR3 nucleotides read TGTGCCGTGGGGCGGGGGGAGACCCAGTACTTC. Amino acid sequence: CAVGRGETQYF.

This clonotype was seen ten or more times. The germline gene is not matched at one end of the junction; a read error may be the cause. The chain joins TRBV7-9 to TRBJ2-7, with D possibly TRBD1 on 5 matching bases. This CDR3 has 15 amino acids. Germline V gene sequence: CDR1 SEHNR, CDR2 FQNEAQ (reference sequence). The CDR3 here is CASSHGATSSFEQYF. The CDR3 DNA reads as TGTGCCAGCAGCCATGGGGCAACATCCTCCTTCGAGCAGTACTTC.

This clonotype occurred a few times. This rearrangement joins TRBV7-2 to TRBJ2-7, with D tentatively TRBD1 or TRBD2 (5 bases each). The germline CDR1 and CDR2 sequences are SGHTA and FQGNSA. V was shortened by 1 base and J by 2 bases, with 12 bases between the two germline ends. CDR3 length equals 15 residues. The CDR3 sequence: CASSLGGSPTYEQYF. The CDR3 DNA reads as TGTGCCAGCAGCTTAGGGGGGAGCCCCACCTACGAGCAGTACTTC.

In regard to this clonotype: A read error is possible here, since a much larger clone lies one base away. The chain has TRBV11-2 and TRBJ2-5; 9 nucleotides agree with TRBD2. CDR1 is SGHAT and CDR2 is FQNNGV in the germline V gene. This CDR3 comprises 15 residues. This CDR3 reads CANSLSSGRGETQYF. CDR3 bases: TGTGCCAACAGCTTAAGTAGCGGGAGAGGGGAGACCCAGTACTTC.

This clonotype was observed at least ten times. The chain has TRBV27 and TRBJ1-2, with 8 bases lining up with TRBD1. This CDR3 has 15 amino acids. Germline V CDR1 and CDR2: MNHEY, SMNVEV (reference sequence). J was trimmed by 1 base and V by 6 bases; bases with no gene match: 7. CDR3 coding DNA: TGTGCCAGCAGAGATTCGACAGGGGATAACTATGGCTACACCTTC. Encoded protein: CASRDSTGDNYGYTF.

This clonotype was observed a handful of times. The V gene is TRBV6-1, the J gene TRBJ1-5; no clear D. The length of the CDR3 is 13 residues. Germline V lookup: CDR1 MNHNS, CDR2 SASEGT. Between the trimmed V and J ends, which lost 1 base and 6 bases, there was a span of 7 bases. The CDR3 spells CASSEGDSQPQHF. In DNA, the CDR3 is TGTGCCAGCAGTGAAGGGGATAGTCAGCCCCAGCATTTT.

This clonotype was counted ten times or more. The chain employs TRBV12-3 or TRBV12-4 and TRBJ1-1; no definite D call. There are 13 residues in the CDR3. The V end lost 2 bases, the J end lost 4 bases, and 8 bases lay between the germline ends. CDR3 DNA sequence: TGTGCCAGCAGTTTATCTCTTAGCACTGAAGCTTTCTTT. Translating it yields CASSLSLSTEAFF.

This clonotype was seen repeatedly, ten times or more. The chain employs TRBV5-1 and TRBJ1-1; 7 bases match TRBD1. The CDR3 consists of 14 residues. V was pared by 0 bases and J by 5 bases, with 4 bases of the junction left unmatched. Germline CDR1 reads SGHRS; CDR2 reads YFSETQ. The CDR3 protein is CASSLEQGWTEAFF. The CDR3 nucleotides read TGCGCCAGCAGCTTGGAACAGGGGTGGACTGAAGCTTTCTTT.

This clonotype was observed many times. V is TRBV2 and J is TRBJ1-4; TRBD1 matches 8 bases. Trimming removed 1 base from V and 1 base from J; junction bases left unmatched: 5. This CDR3 has 17 amino acids. Germline V CDR1 and CDR2: SNHLY, FYNNEI. CDR3 amino acids: CASSEGQGLGTNEKLFF. The CDR3 nucleotides are TGTGCCAGCAGTGAAGGACAGGGGCTTGGAACTAATGAAAAACTGTTTTTT.

The genes are TRBV7-2 and TRBJ1-3; a weak D match, TRBD1 (5 bases). V was trimmed by 5 bases and J by 0 bases, leaving 11 bases between them. Per germline, CDR1 SGHTA and CDR2 FQGNSA. This CDR3 contains 15 residues. DNA for the CDR3: TGTGCCAGCAGCCGGGGGGGGGGCTCTGGAAACACCATATATTTT. It is translated as CASSRGGGSGNTIYF.

The genes are TRBV7-2 and TRBJ1-2; TRBD1 matches at 9 bases. CDR3 length: 14 amino acids. The germline CDR1 and CDR2 sequences are SGHTA and FQGNSA. The trim removed 3 bases at V and 8 bases at J, leaving 7 bases unmatched. This CDR3 reads CASSFLRDREGYTF. CDR3 nucleotide sequence: TGTGCCAGCAGCTTTTTACGGGACAGGGAAGGCTACACCTTC.

CDR3 coding DNA: TGTGCCAGCAGCCTACAGCGTCCGAACGAGCAGTACTTC. It is translated as CASSLQRPNEQYF. The rearrangement links TRBV7-8 to TRBJ2-7, with unresolved D. V was clipped by 5 bases and J by 5 bases, with 13 bases between them. Germline V gives CDR1 SGHVS, CDR2 FQNEAQ. CDR3 length equals 13 residues. The full variable domain, its missing parts supplied by reference TRBV7-8 and TRBJ2-7, is GAGVSQSPRYKVAKRGQDVALRCDPISGHVSLFWYQQALGQGPEFLTYFQNEAQLDKSGLPSDRFFAERPEGSVSTLKIQRTQQEDSAVYLCASSLQRPNEQYFGPGTRLTVT.

This clonotype has at least ten counts. Here the CDR3 DNA reads TGTGCCAGCAGCCGGGGGATAGTGGAGCAGTTCTTC. This gives the protein CASSRGIVEQFF. The V call is TRBV12-3 or TRBV12-4, the J call TRBJ2-1; maybe TRBD2 (6 bases). V was shortened by 6 bases and J by 10 bases, with 13 bases between the two germline ends. This CDR3 is 12 amino acids long.

This rearrangement joins TRBV29-1 to TRBJ2-3; D is undetermined. V lost 6 bases, J lost 2 bases, and 6 bases lay in between. Germline CDR1 SQVTM, CDR2 ANQGSEA. The length of the CDR3 is 11 residues. This CDR3 is CSVQFTDTQYF. In DNA, the CDR3 is TGCAGCGTCCAATTCACAGATACGCAGTATTTT.

In this sample, this clonotype turned up many times. The junction differs from germline at one of its ends, possibly a read error. The chain carries TRBV7-9 and TRBJ2-3; D possibly corresponds to TRBD2 (7 bases). CDR1 and CDR2 (germline): SEHNR, FQNEAQ (reference sequence). The CDR3 length is 14 residues. The CDR3, as DNA: TGTGCCAGCACCTTAGGGGGGGTGCACGATACGCAGTATTTT. It is translated as CASTLGGVHDTQYF.

This clonotype was found many times. This chain joins TRBV30 and TRBJ1-1, with D uncertain. Trimming removed 0 bases at V and 2 bases at J, with 7 bases between. The CDR3 covers 13 residues. The germline V gene has CDR1 GTSNPN and CDR2 SVGIG (reference sequence). In DNA, the CDR3 is TGTGCCTGGAGTGTACAACCAAACACTGAAGCTTTCTTT. As protein: CAWSVQPNTEAFF.

V gene TRBV9 combines with J gene TRBJ2-3; the D gene is possibly TRBD1 (6 bases). The CDR3 contains 14 residues. Deletions cut 4 bases from V and 3 bases from J, with 12 bases between. Looked up from germline, CDR1 is SGDLS and CDR2 is YYNGEE. CDR3 loop: CASSTGTRTDTQYF. The CDR3 DNA reads TGTGCCAGCAGCACCGGGACACGGACAGATACGCAGTATTTT.